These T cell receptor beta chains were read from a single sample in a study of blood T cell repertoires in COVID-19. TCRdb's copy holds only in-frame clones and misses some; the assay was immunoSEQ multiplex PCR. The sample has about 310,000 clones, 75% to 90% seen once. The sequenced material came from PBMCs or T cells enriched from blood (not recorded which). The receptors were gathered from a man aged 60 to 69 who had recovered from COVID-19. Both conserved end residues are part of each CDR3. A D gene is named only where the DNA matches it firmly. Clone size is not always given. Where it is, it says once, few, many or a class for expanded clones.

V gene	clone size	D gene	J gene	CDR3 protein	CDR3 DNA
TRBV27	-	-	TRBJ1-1	CASSLRRGNTEAFF	TGTGCCAGCAGTTTAAGGCGGGGGAACACTGAAGCTTTCTTT
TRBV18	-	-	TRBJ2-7	CASSFSPSHYEQYF	TGTGCCAGCTCATTTAGCCCCTCGCACTACGAGCAGTACTTC
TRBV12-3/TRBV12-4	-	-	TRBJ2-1	CASSINEQFF	TGTGCCAGCAGCATCAATGAGCAGTTCTTC
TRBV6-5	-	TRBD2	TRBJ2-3	CASRLAGTDTQYF	TGTGCCAGCAGGCTAGCGGGCACAGATACGCAGTATTTT
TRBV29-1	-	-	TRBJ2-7	CSVSGGRNSYEQYF	TGCAGCGTCTCTGGCGGCAGAAATTCCTACGAGCAGTACTTC
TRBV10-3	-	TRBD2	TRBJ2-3	CAISAGLAGGTDTQYF	TGTGCCATCAGTGCGGGACTAGCGGGGGGCACAGATACGCAGTATTTT
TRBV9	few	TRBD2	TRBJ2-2	CASSRPAGGPSGELFF	TGTGCCAGCAGCCGACCAGCGGGAGGGCCGTCCGGGGAGCTGTTTTTT
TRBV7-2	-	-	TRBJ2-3	CASSHETEADTQYF	TGTGCCAGCAGCCATGAAACGGAGGCAGATACGCAGTATTTT
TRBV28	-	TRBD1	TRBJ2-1	CASSLQGQGPYNEQFF	TGTGCCAGCAGTTTACAGGGACAGGGGCCATACAATGAGCAGTTCTTC
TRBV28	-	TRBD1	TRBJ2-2	CASSLFGTGATGELFF	TGTGCCAGCAGTTTATTCGGGACAGGGGCCACCGGGGAGCTGTTTTTT
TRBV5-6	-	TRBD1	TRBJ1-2	CASSLANLRGDRESF	TGTGCCAGCAGCTTGGCCAACTTAAGGGGAGACAGGGAATCTTTC
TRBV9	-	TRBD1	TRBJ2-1	CASSTYRDRLDGFNEQFF	TGTGCCAGCAGCACTTACCGGGACAGGTTAGATGGTTTCAATGAGCAGTTCTTC
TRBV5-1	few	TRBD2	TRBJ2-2	CASTETSGKAGELFF	TGCGCCAGCACCGAGACTAGCGGGAAGGCCGGGGAGCTGTTTTTT
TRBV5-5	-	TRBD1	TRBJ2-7	CASRDYRGAYEQYF	TGTGCCAGCAGAGACTACAGGGGAGCCTACGAGCAGTACTTC
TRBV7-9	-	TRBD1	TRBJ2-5	CASSPLRGQGSLETQYF	TGTGCCAGCAGCCCCCTAAGGGGACAGGGGTCCTTGGAGACCCAGTACTTC
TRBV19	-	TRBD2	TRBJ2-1	CASSMVSGSIFYNEQFF	TGTGCCAGTAGTATGGTTAGCGGGAGTATTTTCTACAATGAGCAGTTCTTC
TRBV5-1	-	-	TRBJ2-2	CASSLSGAIRNTGELFF	TGCGCCAGCAGCTTGTCTGGGGCTATTAGGAACACCGGGGAGCTGTTTTTT
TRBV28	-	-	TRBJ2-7	CASSFVGAGEPYEQYF	TGTGCCAGCAGTTTCGTCGGGGCAGGGGAACCCTACGAGCAGTACTTC
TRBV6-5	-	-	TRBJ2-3	CASHPRRGGTDTQYF	TGTGCCAGCCACCCCCGGAGGGGGGGTACAGATACGCAGTATTTT
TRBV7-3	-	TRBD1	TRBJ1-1	CASSSRDRGTEAFF	TGTGCCAGCAGCAGCCGGGACAGGGGCACTGAAGCTTTCTTT
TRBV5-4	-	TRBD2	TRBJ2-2	CASSLSQREGGELFF	TGTGCCAGCAGCTTGTCTCAGCGGGAGGGCGGGGAGCTGTTTTTT
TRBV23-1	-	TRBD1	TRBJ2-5	CASMLPEPDRAKRETQYF	TGCGCCAGCATGCTCCCAGAACCTGACAGGGCCAAAAGGGAGACCCAGTACTTC
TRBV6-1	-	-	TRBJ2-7	CASSEAPPRVAYYYEQYF	TGTGCCAGCAGTGAAGCGCCTCCACGGGTGGCCTACTACTACGAGCAGTACTTC
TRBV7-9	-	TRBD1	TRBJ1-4	CASSHRGGGEKLFF	TGTGCCAGCAGCCACAGGGGGGGTGGTGAAAAACTGTTTTTT
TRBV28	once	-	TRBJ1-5	CASSLTMRGSNQPQHF	TGTGCCAGCAGTTTAACGATGAGAGGGAGCAATCAGCCCCAGCATTTT
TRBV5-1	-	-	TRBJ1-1	CASSLGRRRTGRENTEAFF	TGCGCCAGCAGCTTGGGTCGCCGCCGTACAGGGAGGGAGAACACTGAAGCTTTCTTT
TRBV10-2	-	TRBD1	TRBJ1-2	CASSPGGRGHYGYTF	TGCGCCAGCAGCCCAGGAGGAAGGGGGCACTATGGCTACACCTTC
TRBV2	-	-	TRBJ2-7	CANRQGVGLVNEQYF	TGTGCCAACCGACAGGGTGTGGGACTAGTAAACGAGCAGTACTTC
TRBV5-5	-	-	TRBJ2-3	CASSLVHSSTDTQYF	TGTGCCAGCAGCTTGGTGCACTCTAGCACAGATACGCAGTATTTT
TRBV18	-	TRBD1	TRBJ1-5	CASSHGTGATNQPQHF	TGTGCCAGCTCACACGGGACAGGGGCTACCAATCAGCCCCAGCATTTT
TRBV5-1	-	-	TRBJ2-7	CASSLQGPRYEQYF	TGCGCCAGCAGCTTACAGGGCCCCCGCTACGAGCAGTACTTC
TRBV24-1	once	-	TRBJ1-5	CATSDFGVQPQHF	TGTGCCACCAGTGATTTCGGGGTTCAGCCCCAGCATTTT
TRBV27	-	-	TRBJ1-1	CASSYVVGVRTEAFF	TGTGCCAGCAGCTATGTCGTGGGCGTCAGAACTGAAGCTTTCTTT
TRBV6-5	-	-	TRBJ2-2	CASGPFRGITGELFF	TGTGCCAGCGGTCCCTTCAGGGGTATTACCGGGGAGCTGTTTTTT
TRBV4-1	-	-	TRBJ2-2	CASSQDGGGQRYFFTGELFF	TGCGCCAGCAGCCAAGATGGAGGGGGCCAAAGATATTTTTTCACCGGGGAGCTGTTTTTT
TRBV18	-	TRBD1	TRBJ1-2	CASSMDRGSGYTF	TGTGCCAGCTCAATGGACAGGGGTTCCGGCTACACCTTC
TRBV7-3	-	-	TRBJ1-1	CASSLRRTTEAFF	TGTGCCAGCAGCCTCCGACGGACTACTGAAGCTTTCTTT
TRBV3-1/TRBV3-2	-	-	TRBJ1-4	CASSPRTANNEKLFF	TGTGCCAGCAGCCCTCGGACAGCTAATAATGAAAAACTGTTTTTT
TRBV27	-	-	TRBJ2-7	CASSLKGHVAYEQYF	TGTGCCAGCAGTTTAAAGGGACATGTAGCATACGAGCAGTACTTC
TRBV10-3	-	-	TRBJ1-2	CAISESNRGAYGYTF	TGTGCCATCAGTGAGTCGAATAGGGGTGCCTATGGCTACACCTTC
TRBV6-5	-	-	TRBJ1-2	CASTSRYLYGYTF	TGTGCCAGCACCTCCCGGTATCTCTATGGCTACACCTTC
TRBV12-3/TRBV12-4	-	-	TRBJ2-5	CASSFLGGTQYF	TGTGCCAGCAGTTTCCTCGGTGGGACCCAGTACTTC
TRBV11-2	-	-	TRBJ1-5	CASSPLRGLGNQPQHF	TGTGCCAGCAGCCCCCTTAGGGGCCTTGGCAATCAGCCCCAGCATTTT
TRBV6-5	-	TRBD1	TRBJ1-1	CASSYDRGNTEAFF	TGTGCCAGCAGTTACGACAGGGGGAACACTGAAGCTTTCTTT
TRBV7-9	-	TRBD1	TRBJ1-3	CASSTGQGGNTIYF	TGTGCCAGCAGCACCGGACAGGGAGGAAACACCATATATTTT
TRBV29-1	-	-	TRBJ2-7	CSVDGGTYEQYF	TGCAGCGTTGATGGGGGCACCTACGAGCAGTACTTC
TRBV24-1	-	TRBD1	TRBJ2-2	CATEDRGGTGELFF	TGTGCCACCGAAGACAGGGGAGGCACCGGGGAGCTGTTTTTT
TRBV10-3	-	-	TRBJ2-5	CAISDIGGIGETQYF	TGTGCCATCAGTGATATCGGGGGAATAGGGGAGACCCAGTACTTC
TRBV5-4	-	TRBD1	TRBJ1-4	CASSFNVRGSEEKLFF	TGTGCCAGCAGCTTTAACGTCAGGGGGTCAGAGGAAAAACTGTTTTTT
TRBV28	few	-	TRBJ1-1	CASGSGGMNTEAFF	TGTGCCAGCGGTTCTGGGGGGATGAACACTGAAGCTTTCTTT
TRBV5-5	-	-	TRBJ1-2	CASSLAPTGFYGYTF	TGTGCCAGCAGCTTGGCTCCCACAGGGTTCTATGGCTACACCTTC
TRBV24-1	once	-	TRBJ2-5	CATSDPRQPAETQYF	TGTGCCACCAGTGATCCTCGACAACCTGCGGAGACCCAGTACTTC
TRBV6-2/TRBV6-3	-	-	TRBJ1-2	CASSYYSPDRNGYTF	TGTGCCAGCAGTTACTACTCCCCTGACAGGAATGGCTACACCTTC
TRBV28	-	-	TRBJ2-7	CASYPLRAWKGGYEQYF	TGTGCCAGCTACCCCTTACGAGCCTGGAAAGGGGGCTACGAGCAGTACTTC
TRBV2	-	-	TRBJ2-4	CASSDLARKGANIQYF	TGTGCCAGCAGTGACTTGGCCCGAAAAGGAGCGAACATTCAGTACTTC
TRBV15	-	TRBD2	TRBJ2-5	CATSPSVGRANVETQYF	TGTGCCACCAGCCCATCAGTCGGGAGGGCCAACGTGGAGACCCAGTACTTC
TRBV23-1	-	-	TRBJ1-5	CASSQSVGGRVQPQHF	TGCGCCAGCAGTCAATCAGTGGGGGGGCGCGTTCAGCCCCAGCATTTT
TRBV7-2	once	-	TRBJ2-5	CASSLVARSGGETQYF	TGTGCCAGCAGCTTAGTTGCACGGAGCGGCGGAGAGACCCAGTACTTC